These T cell receptor beta chains were read from a single sample in a study of blood T cells in healthy people across ages. TCRdb passed the 5' RACE reads through MiXCR, listing each CDR3 protein once. The sample carries some 800,000 distinct CDR3 sequences, just under 25% recorded once. In addition, the sample was reused for a study of T cells of mothers and their children.

Sequencing used blood. These receptors all stem from a boy between 10 and 17 years old in good health. Both conserved end residues are part of each CDR3. A D gene is named only where the DNA matches it firmly. Size values are once, few and many counts, or a class for expanded clones, and some rows have none.

length,D,J,size,V,CDR3,DNA
15,NA,TRBJ2-7,few,TRBV27,CASSLSTEESYEQYF,TGTGCCAGCAGTTTATCGACCGAAGAATCCTACGAGCAGTACTTC
15,TRBD1,TRBJ2-2,NA,TRBV5-6,CASSGTGANTGELFF,TGTGCCAGCAGCGGGACAGGGGCGAACACCGGGGAGCTGTTTTTT
16,TRBD2,TRBJ2-3,NA,TRBV7-9,CASSSPLAGAEDTQYF,TGTGCCAGCAGCTCCCCGCTAGCGGGAGCTGAGGATACGCAGTATTTT
14,NA,TRBJ2-1,few,TRBV4-3,CASSPPHRSNEQFF,TGCGCCAGCAGCCCCCCCCACAGGAGTAATGAGCAGTTCTTC
17,TRBD1,TRBJ2-7,NA,TRBV9,CASSVRSGGDKEYEQYF,TGTGCCAGCAGCGTAAGGTCAGGGGGCGACAAGGAGTACGAGCAGTACTTC
17,NA,TRBJ2-1,NA,TRBV7-3,CASSSNSAPSSYNEQFF,TGTGCCAGCAGCTCCAACAGTGCCCCTAGCTCCTACAATGAGCAGTTCTTC
13,NA,TRBJ2-7,NA,TRBV6-2/TRBV6-3,CASSYYAGYEQYF,TGTGCCAGCAGTTACTATGCCGGATACGAGCAGTACTTC
16,NA,TRBJ2-3,NA,TRBV11-2,CASSPRGSPNTDTQYF,TGTGCCAGCAGCCCAAGGGGTAGCCCTAACACAGATACGCAGTATTTT
16,TRBD1,TRBJ2-1,few,TRBV7-8,CASSSYRGRTDNEQFF,TGTGCCAGCAGCTCATACAGGGGGCGTACGGACAATGAGCAGTTCTTC
17,TRBD2,TRBJ2-1,few,TRBV28,CASSPPDGEGIHNEQFF,TGTGCCAGCAGTCCGCCCGACGGGGAGGGGATTCACAATGAGCAGTTCTTC
12,NA,TRBJ2-7,NA,TRBV7-9,CASSLGLLEQYF,TGTGCCAGCAGCTTAGGACTCCTCGAGCAGTACTTC
19,NA,TRBJ2-7,NA,TRBV20-1,CSAPPLGGLGEYLTYEQYF,TGCAGTGCTCCACCATTGGGGGGACTCGGGGAATACCTAACCTACGAGCAGTACTTC
15,TRBD2,TRBJ2-5,NA,TRBV20-1,CSARVPSGYQETQYF,TGCAGTGCTAGAGTTCCTAGCGGCTACCAAGAGACCCAGTACTTC
16,TRBD1,TRBJ1-1,NA,TRBV7-2,CASSLRDRIGPTEAFF,TGTGCCAGCAGCTTGAGGGACAGGATCGGGCCCACTGAAGCTTTCTTT
16,NA,TRBJ2-7,few,TRBV28,CASSSAAGPPSYEQYF,TGTGCCAGCAGTTCAGCAGCAGGCCCCCCCTCCTACGAGCAGTACTTC
15,TRBD1,TRBJ2-5,once,TRBV5-1,CASSNGQAIQETQYF,TGCGCCAGCAGCAACGGACAGGCGATCCAAGAGACCCAGTACTTC
17,NA,TRBJ2-5,few,TRBV6-2/TRBV6-3,CASTPGTTGVGRETQYF,TGTGCCAGCACCCCCGGGACAACTGGGGTTGGTAGGGAGACCCAGTACTTC
15,NA,TRBJ1-4,NA,TRBV7-9,CASSLDVATNEKLFF,TGTGCCAGCAGCTTAGACGTGGCAACTAATGAAAAACTGTTTTTT
16,NA,TRBJ2-1,NA,TRBV20-1,CSAQPALALEGNEQFF,TGCAGTGCTCAACCCGCCCTAGCTCTTGAGGGCAATGAGCAGTTCTTC
14,NA,TRBJ1-5,NA,TRBV20-1,CSAPPEGGNQPQHF,TGCAGTGCACCACCAGAGGGTGGCAATCAGCCCCAGCATTTT
16,NA,TRBJ1-1,NA,TRBV7-2,CVSSLELRAEYTEAFF,TGTGTCAGCAGCTTGGAATTGCGGGCAGAGTACACTGAAGCTTTCTTT
14,NA,TRBJ1-6,NA,TRBV7-2,CASSLDIGGSPLHF,TGTGCCAGCAGCTTGGACATCGGGGGTTCACCCCTCCACTTT